These 29 T cell receptor beta chains were all obtained from the same sample, sequenced in a study of blood T cell repertoires in COVID-19. Clones were sequenced by immunoSEQ multiplex PCR, and TCRdb holds only the in-frame ones, with some missing. Of some 150,000 clones listed, approximately 90% are singletons. Sequencing input: peripheral blood. The receptors were gathered from a woman of 80 years or more with acute or convalescent COVID-19.

The V gene is TRBV7-3, the J gene TRBJ2-1, with D perhaps matching TRBD2 (6 bases). The CDR3 has 14 residues. Germline CDR1 is SGHTA and CDR2 is FQGTGA. V gave up 2 bases and J gave up 6 bases, with 11 bases separating them. The DNA of the CDR3 is TGTGCCAGCAGCTTAGGGTCCGGGGGCAATGAGCAGTTCTTC. This codes for CASSLGSGGNEQFF.

V gene TRBV30 combines with J gene TRBJ2-7; a weak D match, TRBD2 (6 bases). This CDR3 contains 13 residues. The germline gives CDR1 GTSNPN, CDR2 SVGIG (reference sequence). V was trimmed by 2 bases and J by 4 bases, leaving 12 bases between them. The CDR3 DNA follows: TGTGCCTGGAGTCAGGGAGGACTATACGAGCAGTACTTC. Amino acids: CAWSQGGLYEQYF. The full variable domain, rest sourced from reference TRBV30 and TRBJ2-7, is SQTIHQWPATLVQPVGSPLSLECTVEGTSNPNLYWYRQAAGRGLQLLFYSVGIGQISSEVPQNLSASRPQDRQFILSSKKLLLSDSGFYLCAWSQGGLYEQYFGPGTRLTVT.

This chain joins TRBV19 and TRBJ1-5, with TRBD1 matching 9 bases. CDR3 size: 15 residues. Germline trimming cut 7 bases from V and 2 bases from J; bases unmatched to any gene: 6. Germline CDR1 reads LNHDA; CDR2 reads SQIVND (reference sequence). CDR3 in amino acids: CASNLQGAGNQPQHF. In DNA, the CDR3 is TGTGCCAGTAATCTACAGGGGGCAGGCAATCAGCCCCAGCATTTT. Complete variable domain (other parts from reference TRBV19 and TRBJ1-5): DGGITQSPKYLFRKEGQNVTLSCEQNLNHDAMYWYRQDPGQGLRLIYYSQIVNDFQKGDIAEGYSVSREKKESFPLTVTSAQKNPTAFYLCASNLQGAGNQPQHFGDGTRLSIL.

This chain joins TRBV2 and TRBJ2-2; weak D call: TRBD1 (5 bases). The CDR3 runs to 14 residues. V dropped 2 bases and J dropped 5 bases, with 9 bases sitting between them. Germline CDR1 is SNHLY and CDR2 is FYNNEI. The CDR3, as DNA: TGTGCCAGCAGTGAACGTCAGGGTACCGGGGAGCTGTTTTTT. This gives the protein CASSERQGTGELFF. Based on the CDR3 plus reference TRBV2 and TRBJ2-2, the full variable domain is EPEVTQTPSHQVTQMGQEVILRCVPISNHLYFYWYRQILGQKVEFLVSFYNNEISEKSEIFDDQFSVERPDGSNFTLKIRSTKLEDSAMYFCASSERQGTGELFFGEGSRLTVL.

This chain joins TRBV9 and TRBJ1-1; 9 nucleotides line up with TRBD1. CDR3 size: 15 residues. Germline loops: CDR1 SGDLS, CDR2 YYNGEE. V shed 3 bases and J 3 bases; nucleotides not matched to a gene: 6. The CDR3 coding sequence is TGTGCCAGCAGCGGCACAGGGGGCCCCGACACTGAAGCTTTCTTT. Its translation: CASSGTGGPDTEAFF. Filled out from reference TRBV9 and TRBJ1-1, the complete variable domain reads DSGVTQTPKHLITATGQRVTLRCSPRSGDLSVYWYQQSLDQGLQFLIQYYNGEERAKGNILERFSAQQFPDLHSELNLSSLELGDSALYFCASSGTGGPDTEAFFGQGTRLTVV.

This sequence joins TRBV7-3 and TRBJ1-1; D is unclear. The ends were cut back, 4 bases at V and 4 bases at J, with 10 bases in the middle. The germline CDR1 and CDR2 sequences are SGHTA and FQGTGA. The CDR3 runs to 13 residues. The CDR3 protein is CASSSVVSTEAFF. CDR3 in DNA: TGTGCCAGCAGCTCCGTTGTCAGCACTGAAGCTTTCTTT. The full variable domain, in which reference TRBV7-3 and TRBJ1-1 provide the parts outside the CDR3, is GAGVSQTPSNKVTEKGKYVELRCDPISGHTALYWYRQSLGQGPEFLIYFQGTGAADDSGLPNDRFFAVRPEGSVSTLKIQRTERGDSAVYLCASSSVVSTEAFFGQGTRLTVV.

The genes are TRBV5-1 and TRBJ2-1, with D maybe TRBD1 (5 bases). The CDR3 has 14 residues. V lost 0 bases and J 5 bases, leaving 9 bases between the germline ends. Germline CDR1 reads SGHRS; CDR2 reads YFSETQ. CDR3 region: CASSLDWGNNEQFF. The CDR3 DNA reads as TGCGCCAGCAGCTTGGACTGGGGCAACAATGAGCAGTTCTTC. The full variable domain, its missing parts supplied by reference TRBV5-1 and TRBJ2-1, is KAGVTQTPRYLIKTRGQQVTLSCSPISGHRSVSWYQQTPGQGLQFLFEYFSETQRNKGNFPGRFSGRQFSNSRSEMNVSTLELGDSALYLCASSLDWGNNEQFFGPGTRLTVL.

The CDR3 region has the DNA TGTGCCAGCAGCCAGAGCGGGGGGGTCGAGACCCAGTACTTC. This encodes CASSQSGGVETQYF. The chain combines TRBV9 with TRBJ2-5; 10 nucleotides align to TRBD2. CDR1 is SGDLS, CDR2 YYNGEE, per germline. CDR3 length equals 14 residues. The J segment lost 5 bases and the V segment lost 4 bases, leaving 5 bases of the junction unmatched.

The chain couples TRBV5-1 to TRBJ1-5; no firm D call. The CDR3 sequence is 15 residues long. V was cut by 3 bases and J by 8 bases, with 18 bases left in between. The V gene's germline CDR1 is SGHRS and CDR2 YFSETQ. CDR3 sequence reads: CASSSEGPGVEPQHF. The DNA for the CDR3 is TGCGCCAGCAGCTCCGAGGGTCCGGGAGTAGAGCCCCAGCATTTT. Combining the CDR3 with reference TRBV5-1 and TRBJ1-5 gives the whole variable domain KAGVTQTPRYLIKTRGQQVTLSCSPISGHRSVSWYQQTPGQGLQFLFEYFSETQRNKGNFPGRFSGRQFSNSRSEMNVSTLELGDSALYLCASSSEGPGVEPQHFGDGTRLSIL.

The rearrangement joins TRBV9 to TRBJ1-1, with TRBD1 matching over 7 bases. Germline CDR1 reads SGDLS; CDR2 reads YYNGEE. The CDR3 contains 14 residues. J gave up 2 bases and V 0 bases, and 1 base lay outside the gene matches. The CDR3: CASSVGTGNTEAFF. Here the CDR3 DNA reads TGTGCCAGCAGCGTAGGGACAGGCAACACTGAAGCTTTCTTT. The full variable domain, in which reference TRBV9 and TRBJ1-1 provide the parts outside the CDR3, is DSGVTQTPKHLITATGQRVTLRCSPRSGDLSVYWYQQSLDQGLQFLIQYYNGEERAKGNILERFSAQQFPDLHSELNLSSLELGDSALYFCASSVGTGNTEAFFGQGTRLTVV.

In its sample, this clone was seen a few times. The chain recombines TRBV2 with TRBJ1-1; D unresolved. Germline CDR1 reads SNHLY; CDR2 reads FYNNEI. This CDR3 contains 15 residues. Trimming took 3 bases from V and 1 from J, leaving 12 bases between them. This chain's CDR3 is CASSDLGPQNTEAFF. The CDR3 nucleotides are TGTGCCAGCAGTGACTTGGGCCCCCAGAACACTGAAGCTTTCTTT.

The V gene is TRBV6-1, the J gene TRBJ2-7, with D unclear. Trimming cost V 2 bases and J 9 bases, with 8 bases left between them. Germline loops: CDR1 MNHNS, CDR2 SASEGT. The CDR3 runs 11 residues. The CDR3 protein is CASSESGLQYF. The CDR3 DNA reads TGTGCCAGCAGTGAAAGTGGGCTGCAGTACTTC.

The chain has TRBV9 and TRBJ2-2; D call uncertain. The CDR3 is 14 residues long. The germline gives CDR1 SGDLS, CDR2 YYNGEE. The V gene lost 0 bases and the J gene lost 1 base, with 4 bases spanning the gap. In nucleotides, the CDR3 is TGTGCCAGCAGCGTAGCTATGAACACCGGGGAGCTGTTTTTT. Translation: CASSVAMNTGELFF.

The chain recombines TRBV7-6 with TRBJ1-1; D is unresolved. Trimming shortened V by 5 bases and J by 3 bases, and 16 bases separated the two germline ends. Germline lookup yields CDR1 SGHVS and CDR2 FNYEAQ. The CDR3 has 15 residues. The CDR3 DNA reads as TGTGCCAGCAGCATAAGACCGGGAAAGGACACTGAAGCTTTCTTT. This codes for CASSIRPGKDTEAFF.

This clone was seen just once. The CDR3 spells CASSPPGAYEQYF. The CDR3 nucleotides read TGCGCCAGCAGCCCCCCGGGGGCCTACGAGCAGTACTTC. The chain employs TRBV4-1 and TRBJ2-7, with D perhaps TRBD2 (6 bases). Looked up from germline, CDR1 is MGHRA and CDR2 is YSYEKL. The CDR3 spans 13 residues. The V end lost 4 bases, the J end lost 2 bases, and 9 bases lay between the germline ends.

This chain joins TRBV2 and TRBJ1-1; a possible D gene is TRBD1 (6 bases). Looked up from germline, CDR1 is SNHLY and CDR2 is FYNNEI. Deletions cut 1 base from V and 5 bases from J, with 8 bases between. The CDR3 is made up of 13 amino acids. The CDR3 loop is CASSEEGVTEAFF. CDR3 DNA: TGTGCCAGCAGTGAAGAGGGGGTTACTGAAGCTTTCTTT.

The chain combines TRBV5-1 with TRBJ1-1; D is possibly TRBD1 (6 bases). Germline CDR1 and CDR2: SGHRS and YFSETQ. The CDR3 extends over 13 amino acids. V lost 7 bases, J lost 5 bases, and 15 bases lay in between. The CDR3 DNA sequence: TGCGCCAGCCGCGCAGGGGCCATAACTGAAGCTTTCTTT. Its protein product is CASRAGAITEAFF.

This clone was detected a few times. The chain combines TRBV5-8 with TRBJ1-2; no definite D call. The V gene's germline CDR1 is SGHTS and CDR2 YDEGEE. CDR3 length: 14 amino acids. V was pared by 6 bases and J by 8 bases, with 20 bases between. The DNA for the CDR3 is TGTGCCAGCACCTTAAGCCCGGAGAGTCAAGGCTACACCTTC. This gives the protein CASTLSPESQGYTF.

This chain links TRBV4-2 with TRBJ2-5; TRBD2 matches at 8 bases. Losses at the gene ends were 3 bases for V and 5 bases for J; bases not matched to a gene: 11. Germline-derived CDR1 and CDR2 are LGHNA and YNFKEQ. The CDR3 is 16 amino acids. CDR3 sequence reads: CASSHAALERGETQYF. CDR3 DNA: TGTGCCAGCAGCCACGCCGCGCTAGAGCGGGGGGAGACCCAGTACTTC.

As for this clone: The junction does not match germline at one end; this may be a read error. The CDR3 loop is CASSFRTGNSGDTIYF. CDR3 nucleotides: TGTGCCAGCAGCTTCCGAACAGGGAACTCTGGAGACACCATATATTTT. The chain couples TRBV7-2 to TRBJ1-3; maybe TRBD1 (6 bases). Germline CDR1 is SGHTA and CDR2 is FQGNSA. The CDR3 covers 16 residues.

The chain is built from TRBV19 and TRBJ1-2, with no clear D. V was clipped by 3 bases and J by 1 base, with 15 bases between them. From germline, CDR1 is LNHDA and CDR2 SQIVND (reference sequence). The CDR3 is 16 residues long. The CDR3 region has the DNA TGTGCCAGTAGTATCAAGGTGGGCAGAGTTAACTATGGCTACACCTTC. Protein sequence: CASSIKVGRVNYGYTF. Filled out from reference TRBV19 and TRBJ1-2, the complete variable domain reads DGGITQSPKYLFRKEGQNVTLSCEQNLNHDAMYWYRQDPGQGLRLIYYSQIVNDFQKGDIAEGYSVSREKKESFPLTVTSAQKNPTAFYLCASSIKVGRVNYGYTFGSGTRLTVV.

The chain has TRBV10-3 and TRBJ2-1, with D uncertain. V gave up 2 bases and J gave up 0 bases, with 8 bases separating them. The CDR3 spans 15 residues. The germline CDR1 and CDR2 sequences are ENHRY and SYGVKD. The CDR3 DNA reads as TGTGCCATCAGTGAGCTCGGTGGCTCCTACAATGAGCAGTTCTTC. Its protein product is CAISELGGSYNEQFF.

This clone was counted a few times. The chain joins TRBV19 to TRBJ1-2; 9 bases match TRBD1. Germline loops: CDR1 LNHDA, CDR2 SQIVND (reference sequence). This CDR3 contains 16 residues. The J segment lost 3 bases and the V segment lost 5 bases, leaving 10 bases of the junction unmatched. This chain's CDR3 is CASSFRTGVVHYGYTF. In DNA, the CDR3 is TGTGCCAGTAGTTTCCGGACAGGGGTTGTTCACTATGGCTACACCTTC.

V usage is TRBV7-2 and J usage is TRBJ2-4, with a tentative D call TRBD2 (6 bases). V lost 3 bases, J lost 5 bases, and 20 bases lay in between. Germline loops: CDR1 SGHTA, CDR2 FQGNSA. This CDR3 region has 17 residues. In DNA form, the CDR3 reads TGTGCCAGCAGCTTGGGGGGTGCGGAGCCCTCTCAAAACATTCAGTACTTC. Translated, it gives CASSLGGAEPSQNIQYF.

This clone has a handful of counts. V is TRBV4-1 and J is TRBJ1-5; TRBD1 aligns across 11 bases. The CDR3 is 17 amino acids. CDR1 MGHRA and CDR2 YSYEKL come from the germline V gene. After removal of 4 bases from V and 4 bases from J, the junction contained 9 bases not matched to a gene. CDR3 DNA: TGCGCCAGCAGCCGGAGCGGAGGGACAGGGGGGAATCAGCCCCAGCATTTT. It codes for CASSRSGGTGGNQPQHF.

The chain couples TRBV3-1 (or the pseudogene TRBV3-2) to TRBJ1-6; TRBD1 matches at 11 bases. The ends lost 3 bases at V and 10 bases at J; junction bases unmatched: 8. The CDR3 is 16 residues long. CDR1 is LGHDT, CDR2 YNNKEL, per germline (reference sequence). The CDR3 is CASSHGSGTGGSPLHF. The DNA of the CDR3 is TGTGCCAGCAGCCACGGCTCCGGGACAGGGGGATCACCCCTCCACTTT.

This chain uses TRBV6-6 with TRBJ1-4; 7 nucleotides line up with TRBD1. The CDR3 has 16 residues. The trim removed 3 bases at V and 1 base at J, leaving 5 bases unmatched. Germline CDR1 reads MNHNY; CDR2 reads SVGAGI (reference sequence). The CDR3 DNA is TGTGCCAGCAGTTATGGGCAGGGGGTAACTAATGAAAAACTGTTTTTT. This translates into CASSYGQGVTNEKLFF.

This clone was recorded once. The chain uses TRBV7-8 and TRBJ2-4; TRBD1 matches 8 bases. Looked up from germline, CDR1 is SGHVS and CDR2 is FQNEAQ. This CDR3 contains 18 residues. Losses at the gene ends were 5 bases for V and 3 bases for J; bases not matched to a gene: 15. The CDR3: CASSPSMGGQANKNIQYF. CDR3 coding DNA: TGTGCCAGCAGCCCATCAATGGGGGGACAGGCTAACAAAAACATTCAGTACTTC. Combining the CDR3 with reference TRBV7-8 and TRBJ2-4 gives the whole variable domain GAGVSQSPRYKVAKRGQDVALRCDPISGHVSLFWYQQALGQGPEFLTYFQNEAQLDKSGLPSDRFFAERPEGSVSTLKIQRTQQEDSAVYLCASSPSMGGQANKNIQYFGAGTRLSVL.

This clone was counted a few times. The genes are TRBV15 and TRBJ1-4, with 12 bases fitting TRBD1. Germline V gene data show CDR1 as LNHNV and CDR2 as YYDKDF (reference sequence). The V gene end was trimmed by 0 bases and the J gene end by 8 bases; junction bases not matched to a gene: 7. This CDR3 contains 17 residues. The CDR3 protein is CATSRDWGQGALEKLFF. The CDR3 DNA reads as TGTGCCACCAGCAGAGATTGGGGACAGGGGGCCTTAGAAAAACTGTTTTTT.